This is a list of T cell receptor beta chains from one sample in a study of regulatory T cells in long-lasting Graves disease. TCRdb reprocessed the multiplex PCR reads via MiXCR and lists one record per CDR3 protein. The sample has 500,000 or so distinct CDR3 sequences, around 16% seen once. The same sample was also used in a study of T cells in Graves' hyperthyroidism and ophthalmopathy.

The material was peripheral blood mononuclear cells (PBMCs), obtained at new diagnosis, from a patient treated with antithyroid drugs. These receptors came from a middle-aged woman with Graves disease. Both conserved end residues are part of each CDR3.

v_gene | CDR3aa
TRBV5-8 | CASSFLSASGALYGELFF
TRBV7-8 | CASSPARTPVNGYTF
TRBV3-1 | CASSPRQNYGYTF
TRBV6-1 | CASRRKETQYF
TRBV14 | CASSQGGHRYEQYF
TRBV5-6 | CASTDSYEQYF
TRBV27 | CASRSRGAQHF
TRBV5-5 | CASRRDSNTEAFF
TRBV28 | CASSSYTLHVSGANVLTF
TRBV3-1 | CASSQGETQYF
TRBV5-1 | CASSLDDSYTF
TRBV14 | CASSQVVGPSSYNSPLHF
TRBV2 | CASSASEKAFF
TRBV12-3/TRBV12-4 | CASSLRDRVVNEQYF
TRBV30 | CALGPGNTEAFF
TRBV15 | CATSRGVQGFWGGVYNEQFF
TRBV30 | CAWSVNGAGVYTEAFF
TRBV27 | CASKPGQANYGYTF
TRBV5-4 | CASSLTLGTEPLSNQPQHF
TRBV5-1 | CASSLGNTGGLFF
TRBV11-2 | CASSLDGTPYPLDEQYF
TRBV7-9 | CASSLGGGLEKLFF
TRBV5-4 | CASSSRVSGGATDTQYF
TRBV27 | CASPTGRGTEAFF
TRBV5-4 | CASSLPGLAGVTDTQYF
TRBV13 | CASSSGGGVYGYTF
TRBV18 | CASSPGLGAYTEAFF
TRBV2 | CASSEEEKLFF
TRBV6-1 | CASSATGPSGGAYYEQYF
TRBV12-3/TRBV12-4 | CASRVTGGGGNQPQHF
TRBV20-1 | CSAMVAGTNYGYTF
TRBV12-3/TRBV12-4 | CASSAAAITGSYEQYF
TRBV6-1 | CASSRDRGAQEQFF
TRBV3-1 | CASSHLDGFSGNTIYF
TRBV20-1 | CSAISFNEQFF
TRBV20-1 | CSASVLGDEQFF
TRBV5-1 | CASSLDPNNSYEQYF
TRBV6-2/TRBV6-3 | CASRSYGDTQYF
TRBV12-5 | CASGHGTPTDTQYF
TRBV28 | CASSFVLTNYEQYF
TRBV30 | CASDPGQGNQPQHF
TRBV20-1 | CSARDPGQLNQPQHF
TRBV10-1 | CASSASTGGTQYF
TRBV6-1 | CASRETGGSDTQYF
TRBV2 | CASLRDSNQPQHF
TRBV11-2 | CASRIQGADTQYF
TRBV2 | CASSEQGVYNSPLHF
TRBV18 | CASSPSGTGRETQYF
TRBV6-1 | CASSYGGYTGELFF
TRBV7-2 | CASSPRRGGPNTGELFF
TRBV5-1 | CASSPRRGFFETNYGYTF
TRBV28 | CASSFSSTGGGSYNEQFF
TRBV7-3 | CASSLGGGGDGYTF
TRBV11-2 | CASSTTVETQYF
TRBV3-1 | CASSRGLTGELFF
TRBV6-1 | CASNLHSRGSVEKLFF
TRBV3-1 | CASSQRGNYGYTF
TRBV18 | CASSPLTGREMSYGYTF
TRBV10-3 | CAISERGGSSYEQYF